Following are 15 T cell receptor beta chains from one sample sequenced in a study of blood T cell repertoires in COVID-19. Profiled with immunoSEQ multiplex PCR; TCRdb holds only in-frame clones, not every one. The data show approximately 180,000 clones, 88% seen once. The specimen was peripheral blood. The source of these receptors is a man aged 40-55 years with active or convalescent COVID-19.

CDR3 in amino acids: CASSANPLSNQPQHF. CDR3 coding DNA: TGTGCCAGTAGCGCTAACCCCCTAAGCAATCAGCCCCAGCATTTT. The V and J genes are TRBV19 and TRBJ1-5, with D unresolved. The germline gives CDR1 LNHDA, CDR2 SQIVND (reference sequence). V was pared by 6 bases and J by 1 base, with 13 bases between. The CDR3 runs 15 residues.

This chain joins TRBV29-1 and TRBJ2-7, with 7 nucleotides matching TRBD1. The V gene's germline CDR1 is SQVTM and CDR2 ANQGSEA. The CDR3 covers 12 residues. V dropped 4 bases and J dropped 3; count of bases not matched to a gene: 3. CDR3 sequence (DNA): TGCAGCGTTGGGCAGGGGGTCTACGAGCAGTACTTC. Its translation: CSVGQGVYEQYF.

The chain employs TRBV19 and TRBJ2-3, with 9 bases lining up with TRBD2. The V segment lost 3 bases and the J segment 4 bases; nucleotides outside the gene matches: 8. The CDR3 is made up of 16 amino acids. CDR1 and CDR2 from the germline V gene are LNHDA and SQIVND (reference sequence). The CDR3 nucleotides are TGTGCCAGTAGTATTTTGGCGGGGGGGGCGGCAGATACGCAGTATTTT. Protein product: CASSILAGGAADTQYF.

This chain uses TRBV27 with TRBJ2-2, with 10 nucleotides matching TRBD1. The V gene's germline CDR1 is MNHEY and CDR2 SMNVEV (reference sequence). V trimming: 8 bases; J trimming: 4 bases; junction bases outside the gene matches: 4. The CDR3 is 14 residues long. CDR3 sequence (DNA): TGTGCCAGCCGAAGGACAGGGGGCACCGGGGAGCTGTTTTTT. Encoded protein: CASRRTGGTGELFF.

V usage is TRBV9 and J usage is TRBJ1-1; TRBD1 matches 7 bases. The CDR3 is 16 amino acids. After removal of 1 base from V and 0 bases from J, the junction contained 6 bases not matched to a gene. CDR1 SGDLS and CDR2 YYNGEE come from the germline V gene. For the CDR3, the DNA is TGTGCCAGCAGCGTACAAACAGGGGCGATGAACACTGAAGCTTTCTTT. Translated, it gives CASSVQTGAMNTEAFF.

The rearrangement uses TRBV7-8 and TRBJ2-3, with TRBD2 as a possible D gene (7 bases). In germline, CDR1 is SGHVS, CDR2 FQNEAQ. CDR3 length: 16 amino acids. V lost 5 bases and J 3 bases, leaving 18 bases between the germline ends. CDR3 loop: CASSPLGGARTDTQYF. Written as DNA, the CDR3 is TGTGCCAGCAGCCCCCTGGGGGGGGCCCGTACAGATACGCAGTATTTT.

The genes are TRBV3-1 (or the pseudogene TRBV3-2) and TRBJ1-2, with 7 bases matching TRBD1. Germline V lookup: CDR1 LGHDT, CDR2 YNNKEL (reference sequence). The CDR3 extends over 12 amino acids. V dropped 2 bases and J dropped 7; count of bases not matched to a gene: 1. The CDR3: CASSQTGVGYTF. The CDR3 region has the DNA TGTGCCAGCAGCCAAACAGGGGTTGGCTACACCTTC.

The chain employs TRBV12-5 and TRBJ2-1; no clear D. Germline loops: CDR1 LGHNT, CDR2 FRNRAP. The CDR3 consists of 12 residues. V shed 9 bases and J shed 1 base, with 7 bases lying between them. CDR3: CASRLSYNEQFF. As DNA, the CDR3 is TGTGCTAGCAGGCTATCCTACAATGAGCAGTTCTTC.

The chain links TRBV29-1 to TRBJ1-1; perhaps TRBD1 as D (5 bases). Germline-derived CDR1 and CDR2 are SQVTM and ANQGSEA. CDR3 length equals 15 residues. Deletions cut 5 bases from V and 6 bases from J, with 22 bases between. In DNA, the CDR3 is TGCAGCGTTCATAGAGGGAGGGGAGGCCGTGCTGAAGCTTTCTTT. It encodes CSVHRGRGGRAEAFF.

The chain has TRBV6-5 and TRBJ1-2; TRBD1 matches at 11 bases. The ends lost 10 bases at V and 3 bases at J; junction bases unmatched: 4. CDR3 length: 13 residues. Germline CDR1 is MNHEY and CDR2 is SVGAGI. CDR3 nucleotides: TGTGCCATCGGACAGGGGGCATACTATGGCTACACCTTC. It is translated as CAIGQGAYYGYTF.

The chain recombines TRBV6-2 or TRBV6-3 with TRBJ1-5; D is ambiguous. The length of the CDR3 is 13 residues. Germline CDR1 reads MNHEY; CDR2 reads SVGEGT. Trimming stripped 2 bases from V and 5 bases from J, with 7 bases between. The CDR3 nucleotides read TGTGCCAGCAGTTACGGGCCCTATCAGCCCCAGCATTTT. It encodes CASSYGPYQPQHF.

The rearrangement links TRBV3-1 (or the pseudogene TRBV3-2) to TRBJ1-6, with TRBD1 identical over 7 bases. CDR1 and CDR2 (germline): LGHDT, YNNKEL (reference sequence). This CDR3 has 15 residues. Losses at the gene ends were 4 bases for V and 7 bases for J; bases not matched to a gene: 7. The CDR3 bases are TGTGCCAGCAGCCGGGACAGCCTAAGGAATTCACCCCTCCACTTT. It is translated as CASSRDSLRNSPLHF.

The chain links TRBV11-2 to TRBJ2-1, with 10 bases fitting TRBD1. V dropped 5 bases and J dropped 12; count of bases not matched to a gene: 4. Germline CDR1 and CDR2: SGHAT and FQNNGV. The CDR3 runs to 12 residues. CDR3 in DNA: TGTGCCAGCAGCAGCCGGGACAGGGGGCAGTTCTTC. It translates to CASSSRDRGQFF.

The chain links TRBV5-1 to TRBJ2-3, with D possibly TRBD1 on 5 matching bases. Per the germline V gene, CDR1 is SGHRS and CDR2 is YFSETQ. This CDR3 region has 13 residues. V lost 2 bases and J lost 2, with 6 bases in between. In DNA, the CDR3 is TGCGCCAGCAGCTTAGGGGCCACAGATACGCAGTATTTT. Protein: CASSLGATDTQYF. The full variable domain, completed using reference TRBV5-1 and TRBJ2-3, is KAGVTQTPRYLIKTRGQQVTLSCSPISGHRSVSWYQQTPGQGLQFLFEYFSETQRNKGNFPGRFSGRQFSNSRSEMNVSTLELGDSALYLCASSLGATDTQYFGPGTRLTVL.

The chain joins TRBV5-1 to TRBJ1-1, with 7 bases aligning to TRBD1. This CDR3 has 15 amino acids. Germline values: CDR1 SGHRS, CDR2 YFSETQ. Trimming at V came to 0 bases and at J to 4 bases, leaving 6 bases not matched to a gene. This CDR3 is CASSLDRGYGTEAFF. CDR3 DNA: TGCGCCAGCAGCTTGGACAGGGGTTACGGCACTGAAGCTTTCTTT.